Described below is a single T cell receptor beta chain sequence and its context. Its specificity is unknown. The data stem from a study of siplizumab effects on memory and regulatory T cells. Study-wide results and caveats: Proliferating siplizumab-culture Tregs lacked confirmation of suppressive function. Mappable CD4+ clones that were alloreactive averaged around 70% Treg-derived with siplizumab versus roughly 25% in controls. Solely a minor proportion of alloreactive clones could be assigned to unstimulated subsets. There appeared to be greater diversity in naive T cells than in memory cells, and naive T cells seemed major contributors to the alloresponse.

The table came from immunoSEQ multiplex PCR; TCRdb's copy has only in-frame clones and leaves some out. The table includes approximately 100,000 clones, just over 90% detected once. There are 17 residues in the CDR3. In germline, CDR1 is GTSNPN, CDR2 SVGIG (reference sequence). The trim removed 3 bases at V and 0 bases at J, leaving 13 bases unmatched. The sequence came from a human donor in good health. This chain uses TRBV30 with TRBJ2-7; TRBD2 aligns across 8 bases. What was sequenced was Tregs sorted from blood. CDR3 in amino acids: CAWRGIRVSGSSYEQYF. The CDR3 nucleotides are TGTGCCTGGAGAGGAATTCGGGTGAGCGGGAGCTCCTACGAGCAGTACTTC.